These 25 T cell receptor beta chains originate from one sample sequenced in a study of blood T cell repertoires in COVID-19. Produced via immunoSEQ multiplex PCR; TCRdb's table is partial and in-frame only. The sample contains around 99,000 clones, about nine tenths of which appear only once. Sequences were obtained from peripheral blood. These receptors were obtained from a man aged 45-65 years with active or convalescent COVID-19.

The chain uses TRBV28 and TRBJ2-7, with D maybe TRBD2 (5 bases). The germline gives CDR1 MDHEN, CDR2 SYDVKM. The V end was cut by 2 bases, the J end by 5 bases, with 16 bases between. CDR3 length: 15 amino acids. The chain's CDR3 is CASSLGITSRDEQYF. In nucleotides, the CDR3 is TGTGCCAGCAGTTTAGGAATTACTAGTCGTGACGAGCAGTACTTC.

V usage is TRBV11-2 and J usage is TRBJ2-2; 9 bases align to TRBD2. Losses at the gene ends were 1 base for V and 6 bases for J; bases not matched to a gene: 9. Germline loops: CDR1 SGHAT, CDR2 FQNNGV. The CDR3 has 17 amino acids. The CDR3 is CASSLVVGGRAPGELFF. DNA of the CDR3: TGTGCCAGCAGCTTAGTAGTCGGCGGGAGGGCCCCCGGGGAGCTGTTTTTT.

V gene TRBV28 combines with J gene TRBJ1-5; 10 positions match TRBD1. With 5 bases clipped from V and 1 base from J, the junction kept 8 bases outside the gene matches. Germline CDR1 and CDR2: MDHEN and SYDVKM. CDR3 size: 17 residues. In nucleotides, the CDR3 is TGTGCCAGCAGTCCCGCGCGACAGGGGGCGAGCAATCAGCCCCAGCATTTT. Encoded protein: CASSPARQGASNQPQHF.

The rearrangement links TRBV5-1 to TRBJ1-2; the match to TRBD1 covers 8 bases. V lost 2 bases, J lost 0 bases, and 3 bases stayed unmatched. This CDR3 has 15 residues. The germline gives CDR1 SGHRS, CDR2 YFSETQ. The CDR3 loop is CASSFGQGTNYGYTF. As DNA, the CDR3 is TGCGCCAGCAGCTTTGGACAGGGAACTAACTATGGCTACACCTTC.

The rearrangement links TRBV24-1 to TRBJ2-7; 8 bases are a match to TRBD2. Germline V gene sequence: CDR1 KGHDR, CDR2 SFDVKD. The length of the CDR3 is 15 residues. V lost 5 bases, J lost 6 bases, and 11 bases stayed unmatched. CDR3 sequence (DNA): TGTGCCACCAGTGCCCTAAGCGGGAGTAAAAGCGAGCAGTACTTC. This encodes CATSALSGSKSEQYF.

This rearrangement joins TRBV13 to TRBJ2-6; 14 bases align to TRBD2. The CDR3 has 19 residues. Germline V lookup: CDR1 PRHDT, CDR2 FYEKMQ (reference sequence). With 3 bases clipped from V and 2 bases from J, the junction kept 6 bases outside the gene matches. The CDR3 protein is CASSFGRLAGGTGANVLTF. CDR3 nucleotides: TGTGCCAGCAGCTTCGGACGACTAGCGGGAGGGACTGGGGCCAACGTCCTGACTTTC.

The gene calls are TRBV18 and TRBJ2-6; D remains unclear. CDR1 and CDR2 from the germline V gene are KGHSH and LQKENI. V lost 6 bases, J lost 4 bases, and 13 bases lay in between. The CDR3 is 15 amino acids. The CDR3 loop is CASSPTAAGANVLTF. The CDR3 DNA sequence: TGTGCCAGCTCGCCGACTGCGGCGGGGGCCAACGTCCTGACTTTC.

The chain links TRBV19 to TRBJ1-1; possible D gene TRBD1, 5 bases. CDR3 length equals 15 residues. CDR1 and CDR2 (germline): LNHDA, SQIVND (reference sequence). The V and J ends lost 5 bases and 1 base respectively, with 14 bases between them. The CDR3 loop reads CASSPYDGQNTEAFF. As DNA, the CDR3 is TGTGCCAGTAGTCCTTATGACGGACAGAACACTGAAGCTTTCTTT.

The chain carries TRBV5-1 and TRBJ2-7, with 7 bases aligning to TRBD1. V shed 0 bases, J shed 2 bases, and the junction held 17 bases outside the gene matches. The CDR3 totals 19 residues. The V gene's germline CDR1 is SGHRS and CDR2 YFSETQ. The CDR3 here is CASSLVPGTAPMTPYEQYF. The CDR3 coding sequence is TGCGCCAGCAGCTTGGTCCCCGGGACAGCCCCTATGACTCCCTACGAGCAGTACTTC.

This clone was seen once. The CDR3 nucleotides read TGTGCCAGCTCCCTCGGACAGGGGGACGTGAACACTGAAGCTTTCTTT. Translating it yields CASSLGQGDVNTEAFF. The chain uses TRBV18 and TRBJ1-1; 10 bases fit TRBD1. After removal of 6 bases from V and 0 bases from J, the junction contained 7 bases not matched to a gene. This CDR3 has 16 residues. Per germline, CDR1 KGHSH and CDR2 LQKENI.

The chain couples TRBV11-2 to TRBJ2-1, with 13 positions matching TRBD2. Germline CDR1 is SGHAT and CDR2 is FQNNGV. This CDR3 is built from 16 residues. After removal of 6 bases from V and 2 bases from J, the junction contained 4 bases not matched to a gene. CDR3 residues: CASRRTSGRAYNEQFF. The CDR3 DNA sequence: TGTGCCAGCAGACGTACTAGCGGGAGGGCCTACAATGAGCAGTTCTTC.

A word on this clone: An end of the junction differs from the germline gene, which may be a read error. The V call is TRBV29-1, the J call TRBJ1-2; a weak D match, TRBD1 (6 bases). Germline assignment: CDR1 SQVTM and CDR2 ANQGSEA. This CDR3 is 11 amino acids long. Here the CDR3 DNA reads TGCAGCGTTGAAGATCGGAGAGGGGGGGCCTTC. It encodes CSVEDRRGGAF.

The V gene is TRBV18, the J gene TRBJ2-7; 8 bases fit TRBD2. V was pared by 3 bases and J by 4 bases, with 5 bases of the junction left unmatched. CDR1 and CDR2 from the germline V gene are KGHSH and LQKENI. This CDR3 has 14 amino acids. Here the CDR3 DNA reads TGTGCCAGCTCACCCAGCGGGAGTACTTACGAGCAGTACTTC. This codes for CASSPSGSTYEQYF.

The V call is TRBV10-1, the J call TRBJ2-7; maybe TRBD2 (5 bases). V was shortened by 5 bases and J by 7 bases, with 24 bases between the two germline ends. The germline V gene has CDR1 WNHNN and CDR2 SYGVQD (reference sequence). The CDR3 consists of 16 residues. CDR3 DNA: TGCGCCAGCAGTATTCGCTTGGGATCCCCAACGGGGGAGCAGTACTTC. It specifies CASSIRLGSPTGEQYF.

This clone was observed once. The chain uses TRBV3-1 (or the pseudogene TRBV3-2) and TRBJ1-6, with TRBD1 as a possible D gene (5 bases). CDR1 and CDR2 (germline): LGHDT, YNNKEL (reference sequence). V was clipped by 3 bases and J by 10 bases, with 19 bases between them. There are 16 residues in the CDR3. CDR3 in DNA: TGTGCCAGCAGCCACAGGGTACGGTCCCCTAAATCACCCCTCCACTTT. This sequence encodes CASSHRVRSPKSPLHF.

V and J are TRBV5-1 and TRBJ2-5; the D gene is possibly TRBD1 (6 bases). With 4 bases removed from V and 5 bases from J, the gap between germline ends came to 15 bases. Germline CDR1 is SGHRS and CDR2 is YFSETQ. The CDR3 has 14 amino acids. The CDR3 sequence: CASSTSTGLETQYF. The CDR3 DNA follows: TGCGCCAGCAGCACCTCAACAGGGTTGGAGACCCAGTACTTC.

The V gene is TRBV28, the J gene TRBJ1-6; D is unresolved. CDR3 length: 15 amino acids. V lost 6 bases and J lost 4, with 13 bases in between. Looked up from germline, CDR1 is MDHEN and CDR2 is SYDVKM. CDR3 sequence: CASSQERVYNSPLHF. The CDR3 DNA reads TGTGCCAGCAGCCAAGAACGGGTTTATAATTCACCCCTCCACTTT.

The chain carries TRBV10-3 and TRBJ1-1; possibly TRBD1 for D (5 bases). This CDR3 contains 13 residues. Germline CDR1 ENHRY, CDR2 SYGVKD. Trimming left V 10 bases short and J 3 bases short, with 15 bases between. The CDR3 protein is CASYRGADTEAFF. The CDR3 DNA sequence: TGTGCCAGTTATCGCGGGGCGGACACTGAAGCTTTCTTT.

The chain is built from TRBV29-1 and TRBJ1-4; D call uncertain. V lost 7 bases and J lost 8, with 17 bases in between. Looked up from germline, CDR1 is SQVTM and CDR2 is ANQGSEA. The CDR3 has 13 amino acids. The CDR3 here is CSGLADPEEKLFF. DNA for the CDR3: TGCAGCGGCCTGGCGGATCCGGAGGAAAAACTGTTTTTT.

Points on this clone: Germline and junction disagree at one end, which may indicate a read error. V is TRBV7-2 and J is TRBJ1-2, with 12 bases matching TRBD1. The CDR3 spans 17 residues. Germline V gene data show CDR1 as SGHTA and CDR2 as FQGNSA. The CDR3 DNA is TGTGCCAGCAGCTTAGGAGGGACAGGGGGCACTAACCATGGCTACACCTTC. It specifies CASSLGGTGGTNHGYTF.

This clone was observed a handful of times. The chain employs TRBV6-5 and TRBJ1-6, with TRBD1 matching over 7 bases. V trimming: 7 bases; J trimming: 6 bases; junction bases outside the gene matches: 3. There are 13 residues in the CDR3. Looked up from germline, CDR1 is MNHEY and CDR2 is SVGAGI. This CDR3 is CASTGQTNSPLHF. The CDR3 coding sequence is TGTGCCAGCACGGGACAGACTAATTCACCCCTCCACTTT.

This clone has only a few counts. This chain links TRBV2 with TRBJ2-4, with D tentatively TRBD1 (6 bases). The length of the CDR3 is 16 residues. V was trimmed by 6 bases and J by 0 bases, leaving 15 bases between them. CDR1 and CDR2 from the germline V gene are SNHLY and FYNNEI. The CDR3 loop reads CASRTLGTLAKNIQYF. The CDR3 nucleotides read TGTGCCAGCAGGACACTAGGGACACTAGCCAAAAACATTCAGTACTTC.

V usage is TRBV28 and J usage is TRBJ1-5; D unclear. The CDR3 length is 14 residues. Trimming removed 2 bases from V and 4 bases from J, with 9 bases in between. Germline assignment: CDR1 MDHEN and CDR2 SYDVKM. The CDR3 sequence: CASSLLLLNQPQHF. DNA of the CDR3: TGTGCCAGCAGTTTACTTCTCCTTAATCAGCCCCAGCATTTT.

This sequence joins TRBV19 and TRBJ1-1; no clear D gene. CDR3 length: 13 residues. Trimming took 4 bases from V and 1 from J, leaving 7 bases between them. CDR1 and CDR2 from the germline V gene are LNHDA and SQIVND (reference sequence). The chain's CDR3 is CASSSTRNTEAFF. Here the CDR3 DNA reads TGTGCCAGTAGTAGCACAAGGAACACTGAAGCTTTCTTT.

This clone came up a few times. The rearrangement links TRBV5-6 to TRBJ2-3; 7 bases line up with TRBD2. Trimming removed 0 bases from V and 2 bases from J; junction bases left unmatched: 3. CDR3 size: 15 residues. From germline, CDR1 is SGHDT and CDR2 YYEEEE. The CDR3 DNA reads TGTGCCAGCAGCTTGGGGAGCGGGGTCACAGATACGCAGTATTTT. As protein: CASSLGSGVTDTQYF.